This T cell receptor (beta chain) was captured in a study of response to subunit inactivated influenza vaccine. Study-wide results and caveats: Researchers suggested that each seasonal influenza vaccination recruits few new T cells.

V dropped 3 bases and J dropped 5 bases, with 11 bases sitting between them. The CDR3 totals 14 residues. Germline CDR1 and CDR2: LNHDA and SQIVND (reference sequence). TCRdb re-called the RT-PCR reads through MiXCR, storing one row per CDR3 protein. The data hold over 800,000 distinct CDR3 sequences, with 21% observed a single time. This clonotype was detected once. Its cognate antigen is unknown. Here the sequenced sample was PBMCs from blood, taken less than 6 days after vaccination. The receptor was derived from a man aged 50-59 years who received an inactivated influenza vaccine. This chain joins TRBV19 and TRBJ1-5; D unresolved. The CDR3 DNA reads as TGTGCCAGTAGTATCGAACAGACTCATCAGCCCCAGCATTTT. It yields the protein CASSIEQTHQPQHF.